Listed below are T cell receptor beta chains from one sample, sequenced in a study of memory CD4+ T cells and cytomegalovirus serostatus. Generated by immunoSEQ multiplex PCR, the TCRdb table keeps only in-frame clones and is missing some. The sample has about 82,000 clones; roughly 80% are singletons. Specimen: memory CD4+ T cells from blood. Receptors originate from an adult in good health and CMV-seronegative. CDR3s include the opening cysteine and the closing phenylalanine or tryptophan. D genes are given only for firm matches. Clone size is stated in some rows and not others, as once, few, many or a class when expanded.

j_gene,abundance,v_gene,d_gene,CDR3aa,CDR3nt
TRBJ1-3,NA,TRBV5-8,NA,CASNDGSGNTIYF,TGTGCCAGCAATGACGGGTCTGGAAACACCATATATTTT
TRBJ1-2,NA,TRBV5-1,NA,CASRLGRGPSSGYTF,TGCGCCAGCAGGTTGGGACGCGGGCCAAGCTCTGGCTACACCTTC
TRBJ2-3,NA,TRBV7-9,TRBD2,CASGSGGANFDTQYF,TGTGCCAGCGGTAGCGGGGGGGCCAACTTCGATACGCAGTATTTT
TRBJ1-1,NA,TRBV5-6,NA,CASSFQGRNTEAFF,TGTGCCAGCAGCTTTCAGGGGCGGAACACTGAAGCTTTCTTT
TRBJ2-5,NA,TRBV11-2,NA,CASRLGGVETQYF,TGTGCCAGCAGGTTAGGGGGAGTAGAGACCCAGTACTTC
TRBJ1-1,NA,TRBV9,NA,CASSTNTEAFF,TGTGCCAGCAGCACGAACACTGAAGCTTTCTTT
TRBJ1-4,NA,TRBV5-6,NA,CASSLFRTVTNEKLFF,TGTGCCAGCAGCTTGTTCAGGACGGTGACTAATGAAAAACTGTTTTTT
TRBJ1-5,NA,TRBV15,NA,CATSRNPGLNQPQHF,TGTGCCACCAGCAGAAACCCGGGGCTCAATCAGCCCCAGCATTTT
TRBJ2-5,once,TRBV5-1,NA,CASSLSSQEQETQYF,TGCGCCAGCAGCTTGTCTTCACAGGAGCAAGAGACCCAGTACTTC
TRBJ2-7,NA,TRBV7-8,NA,CASSYTGRSEQYF,TGTGCCAGCAGTTACACAGGGCGGAGCGAGCAGTACTTC
TRBJ1-5,NA,TRBV7-3,TRBD1,CASSPTGEIGQPQHF,TGTGCCAGCAGCCCGACAGGGGAGATAGGTCAGCCCCAGCATTTT
TRBJ1-2,NA,TRBV7-2,NA,CASSLDQGIGGYTF,TGTGCCAGCAGCTTGGATCAGGGGATTGGGGGCTACACCTTC
TRBJ1-1,NA,TRBV19,TRBD1,CASSTGQGNTEAFF,TGTGCCAGTAGTACGGGACAGGGGAACACTGAAGCTTTCTTT
TRBJ1-4,NA,TRBV2,NA,CASSGVVDEKLFF,TGTGCCAGCAGTGGCGTGGTCGATGAAAAACTGTTTTTT
TRBJ1-1,NA,TRBV6-5,NA,CASSYSGNEEAFF,TGTGCCAGCAGTTACTCGGGAAACGAAGAGGCTTTCTTT
TRBJ1-2,NA,TRBV14,NA,CASSPGGLYGYTF,TGTGCCAGCAGCCCAGGAGGGCTCTATGGCTACACCTTC
TRBJ1-5,NA,TRBV2,TRBD1,CASSETQGVLPQHF,TGTGCCAGCAGTGAAACCCAGGGGGTCTTGCCCCAGCATTTT
TRBJ2-7,NA,TRBV12-5,NA,CASGFYGSYEQYF,TGTGCTAGTGGTTTTTACGGATCCTACGAGCAGTACTTC
TRBJ2-2,once,TRBV10-3,NA,CAISEGNRGELFF,TGTGCCATCAGTGAGGGAAATCGGGGGGAGCTGTTTTTT
TRBJ2-7,NA,TRBV29-1,NA,CSVETGLNSYEQYF,TGCAGCGTTGAAACAGGCCTAAACTCCTACGAGCAGTACTTC
TRBJ2-1,few,TRBV20-1,NA,CSASAEAEQFF,TGCAGTGCTAGCGCGGAGGCAGAGCAGTTCTTC
TRBJ2-3,NA,TRBV19,NA,CASSIPGGPAFTDTQYF,TGTGCCAGTAGTATTCCCGGGGGACCCGCTTTCACAGATACGCAGTATTTT